The source of this TCR beta chain is a study of blood T cell repertoires in COVID-19. On the study more broadly: Spain, Italy and the United States supplied samples that represented acute and convalescent COVID-19.

CDR1 is SGHNT and CDR2 is YYREEE in the germline V gene (reference sequence). V was pared by 4 bases and J by 2 bases, with 5 bases of the junction left unmatched. The CDR3 has 16 amino acids. Source study methods: How many nucleated cells were present was estimated from reference gene primer amplification. Clones were read by immunoSEQ multiplex PCR, and TCRdb kept only the in-frame ones, dropping some. Clone size and V and J calls were adopted from that table, with D and trimming inferred from the DNA. In the table there are approximately 190,000 clones, approximately 90% of which are singletons. Sequenced: peripheral blood. The sequence was obtained from a man between 60 and 75 years old with active or convalescent COVID-19. This chain uses TRBV5-4 with TRBJ2-7, with 14 bases matching TRBD2. CDR3 sequence (DNA): TGTGCCAGCAGCGGGGGACTAGCGGGGGATACCTACGAGCAGTACTTC. Protein: CASSGGLAGDTYEQYF.